This T cell receptor (beta chain) was observed in a study of T cells in Graves' hyperthyroidism and ophthalmopathy (dated 2019 in TCRdb). Background for the entire study: Peripheral blood was collected at initial diagnosis, before any treatment. To identify TCR V-J signatures that set the groups apart, the researchers used a discovery cohort of 100 patients, made up of around 40 with Graves' ophthalmopathy and around 58 with stable Graves' hyperthyroidism. An independent validation cohort of 18 to 20 hyperthyroidism patients and 17 patients who later progressed to ophthalmopathy tested prospective prediction of ophthalmopathy. The 100 or so discovery patients were randomly split 7:3 into training and test sets. In over five Graves' hyperthyroidism patients, the study also compared T-cell repertoires from thyroid tissue with T-cell repertoires from blood. After blood sampling, hyperthyroidism patients were treated with methimazole at a starting dose of 30 mg daily, and ophthalmopathy patients were treated with high-dose intravenous methylprednisolone. According to the paper, TCR Vbeta CDR3 sequencing was carried out on some 130 peripheral blood samples, which came from about 45 ophthalmopathy, under 80 hyperthyroidism and roughly 17 progressor patients. Study-wide conclusions, independent of this receptor: In validation, progression to ophthalmopathy was predicted by the model with 55% to 71% sensitivity and just over 72% specificity, a median of about 6.8 months before onset. Most expanded thyroid clonotypes (frequency above 0.001) were also found in blood, which suggests that blood repertoires may mirror thyroid immune responses. No statistical method was used to set the sample size in advance, and investigators knew the group allocation. In cross-validation, a model built on a 13 V-J signature told ophthalmopathy apart from stable hyperthyroidism with 87.88% sensitivity and around 81% specificity, and in testing the same model reached 80%/75%.

CDR1 and CDR2 (MDHEN, SYDVKM) derive from the germline V gene. The CDR3, cysteine through phenylalanine, is 16 amino acids long. CDR3 DNA only is kept here, 48 bases in frame from base 1. V is pruned by 8 bases and J by 3 bases, leaving 7 bases of the junction without a gene match. This clonotype was detected only a few times. The antigen this receptor binds is unknown. No base qualities exist here, and no much larger clone lies one base off it. TCR beta CDR3 regions were amplified from RNA transcripts. A first-round RT-PCR of the TCR CDR3 used the HTBI primer set with the Qiagen OneStep RT-PCR kit. Libraries were constructed in a second round of multiplex PCR, after which size selection and purification were performed. Libraries were sequenced paired-end with 100 bp reads on an Illumina HiSeq2000. Per the original workflow: SOAPnuke was used to process the raw data, with reads discarded if the reads contained adapters or uncalled bases, had a mean Phred below 15, or lacked an exact constant-primer or identifier match. COPE v1.2.5 was used to merge the high-quality paired reads, and each unique nucleotide sequence was defined as a clonotype. MiTCR v1.1 was used to align clonotypes to the IMGT TRBV, TRBD and TRBJ reference segments. The analysis was restricted to V-J combinations with a frequency above 0.0001, which together covered roughly 99% of the repertoires. The TCS score was defined as the ratio of F50 (clonal expansion) to E x V (chaos), calculated using BLOSUM62-based TCRdist between CDR3 peptides within each V-J. Welch's t-statistics and random forest reduced roughly 530 V-J features to around 14, which were used in a naive Bayes classifier (R e1071). TCRdb passed the public sequencing reads through fastp at Q25 and MiXCR, retaining productive beta sequences. Here each entry gathers all rows of one CDR3 protein and keeps the most common genes and DNA. What appears here as the V and J calls and clone size reflects TCRdb's work, not the paper's. The sample table shows more than 500,000 distinct CDR3 sequences, and 14% are seen once. The top ten constitute over 11% of the sample.

Stable Graves' hyperthyroidism was defined as no progression to ophthalmopathy during 18 months of follow-up. Hyperthyroidism patients were aged 18 to 65 years and newly diagnosed, with disease duration of less than 2 months. Exclusion was applied to patients with uncontrolled infections, other autoimmune diseases, pregnancy or lactation. Diagnoses relied on clinical symptoms, serum thyroxine and TRAb, thyroid ultrasound and orbital computed tomography. Ficoll-Paque density gradient centrifugation was used to isolate PBMCs from around 9.1 ml of fresh peripheral blood. Total RNA was extracted using Trizol reagent, and RNA quality was assessed on an Agilent 2100 Bioanalyzer.

This TCR derives from a woman aged 40 to 50 with Graves' hyperthyroidism. In this chain, TRBV28 is recombined with TRBJ2-3; 14 central nucleotides agree with TRBD2. Sequencing was carried out using blood. In nucleotide form, the sequence is TGTGCCAGCGGCCGAGGACTAGCGGGAGGAACAGATACGCAGTATTTT. The resulting protein is CASGRGLAGGTDTQYF.